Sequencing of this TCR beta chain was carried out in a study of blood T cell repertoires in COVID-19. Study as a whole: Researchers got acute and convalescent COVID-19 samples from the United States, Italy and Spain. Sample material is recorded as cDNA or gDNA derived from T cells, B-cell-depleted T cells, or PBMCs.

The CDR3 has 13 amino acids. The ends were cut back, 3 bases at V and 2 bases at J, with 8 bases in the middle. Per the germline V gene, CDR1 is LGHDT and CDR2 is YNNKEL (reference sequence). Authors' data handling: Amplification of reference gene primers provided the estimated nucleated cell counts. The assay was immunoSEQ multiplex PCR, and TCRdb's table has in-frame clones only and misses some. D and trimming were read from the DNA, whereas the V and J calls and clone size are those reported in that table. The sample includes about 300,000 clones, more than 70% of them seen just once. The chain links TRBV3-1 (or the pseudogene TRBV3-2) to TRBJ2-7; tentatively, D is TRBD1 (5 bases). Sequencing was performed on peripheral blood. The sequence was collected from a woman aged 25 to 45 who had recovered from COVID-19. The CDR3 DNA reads TGTGCCAGCAGCCAGAGCAGGGCCTACGAGCAGTACTTC. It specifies CASSQSRAYEQYF.